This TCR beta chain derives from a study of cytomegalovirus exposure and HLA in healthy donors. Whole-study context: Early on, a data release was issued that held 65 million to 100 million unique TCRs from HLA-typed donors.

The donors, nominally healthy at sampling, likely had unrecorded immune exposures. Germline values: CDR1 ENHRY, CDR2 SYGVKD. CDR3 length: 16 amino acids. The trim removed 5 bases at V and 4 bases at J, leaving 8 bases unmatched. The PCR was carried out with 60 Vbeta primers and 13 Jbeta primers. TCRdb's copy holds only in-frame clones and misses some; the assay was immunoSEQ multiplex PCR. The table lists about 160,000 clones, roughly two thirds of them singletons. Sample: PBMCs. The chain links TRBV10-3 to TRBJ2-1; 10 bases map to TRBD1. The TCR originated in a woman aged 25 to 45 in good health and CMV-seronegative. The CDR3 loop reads CAISKVGTGEYNEQFF. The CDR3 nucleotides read TGTGCCATCAGTAAGGTCGGGACAGGGGAATACAATGAGCAGTTCTTC.